The table lists the clone carrying this T cell receptor (beta chain) with many counts. This CDR3 is built from 13 residues. The V gene lost 0 bases and the J gene lost 4 bases, with 6 bases spanning the gap. Germline assignment: CDR1 SGHVS and CDR2 FNYEAQ. TCRbeta library preparation incorporated unique molecular identifiers. Via MiXCR, TCRdb re-called the PCR reads, giving one row per CDR3 protein. The repertoire includes approximately 130,000 distinct CDR3 sequences, 8% to 10% of them detected once, and about 24% sits in the top ten. This sample stems from a study of T-cell reconstitution after alpha-beta-depleted transplantation in children.

The receptor was isolated from a girl under three years old who had a stem cell transplant for combined immunodeficiency, so the T cells may come from the graft donor. The sample here was PBMCs, mostly from graft donor cells, taken 180 days after TCRalphabeta/CD19-depleted stem cell transplant. This chain joins TRBV7-6 and TRBJ1-2; unclear D gene. The CDR3 coding sequence is TGTGCCAGCAGCTTAGCCCACGGCTATGGCTACACCTTC. Amino acid sequence: CASSLAHGYGYTF.